Described below is a single T cell receptor (beta chain) sequence and its context. Between the trimmed V and J ends, which lost 9 bases and 8 bases, there was a span of 16 bases. The CDR3 runs to 13 residues. The germline CDR1 and CDR2 sequences are MDHEN and SYDVKM. The sample comes from a study of control samples from healthy donors and cancer patients. Profiled with immunoSEQ multiplex PCR; TCRdb holds only in-frame clones, not every one. The sample shows 100,000 to 150,000 clones, about 90% of them seen only once. The chain carries TRBV28 and TRBJ1-4; D is perhaps TRBD1 (5 bases). The origin of this receptor is a man between 18 and 29 years old in good health. What was sequenced was blood. CDR3 sequence (DNA): TGTGCCAGTTCCTCTGAGGGGTTGGAAAAACTGTTTTTT. This codes for CASSSEGLEKLFF.